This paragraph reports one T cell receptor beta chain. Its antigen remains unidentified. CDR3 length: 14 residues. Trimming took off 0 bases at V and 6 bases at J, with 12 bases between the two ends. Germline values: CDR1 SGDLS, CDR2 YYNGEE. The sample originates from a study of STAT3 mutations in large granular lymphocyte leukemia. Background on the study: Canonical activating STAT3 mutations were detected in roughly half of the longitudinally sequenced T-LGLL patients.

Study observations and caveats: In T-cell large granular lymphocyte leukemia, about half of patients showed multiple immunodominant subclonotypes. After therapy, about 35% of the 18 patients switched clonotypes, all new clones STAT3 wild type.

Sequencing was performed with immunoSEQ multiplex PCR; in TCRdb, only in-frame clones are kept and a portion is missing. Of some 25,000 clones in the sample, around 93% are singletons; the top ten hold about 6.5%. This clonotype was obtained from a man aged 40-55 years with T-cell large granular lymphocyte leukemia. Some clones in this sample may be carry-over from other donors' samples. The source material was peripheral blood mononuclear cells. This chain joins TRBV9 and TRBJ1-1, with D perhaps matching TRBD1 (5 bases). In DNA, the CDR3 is TGTGCCAGCAGCGTAGCGCCGGGGGGGGCTGAAGCTTTCTTT. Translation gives CASSVAPGGAEAFF.